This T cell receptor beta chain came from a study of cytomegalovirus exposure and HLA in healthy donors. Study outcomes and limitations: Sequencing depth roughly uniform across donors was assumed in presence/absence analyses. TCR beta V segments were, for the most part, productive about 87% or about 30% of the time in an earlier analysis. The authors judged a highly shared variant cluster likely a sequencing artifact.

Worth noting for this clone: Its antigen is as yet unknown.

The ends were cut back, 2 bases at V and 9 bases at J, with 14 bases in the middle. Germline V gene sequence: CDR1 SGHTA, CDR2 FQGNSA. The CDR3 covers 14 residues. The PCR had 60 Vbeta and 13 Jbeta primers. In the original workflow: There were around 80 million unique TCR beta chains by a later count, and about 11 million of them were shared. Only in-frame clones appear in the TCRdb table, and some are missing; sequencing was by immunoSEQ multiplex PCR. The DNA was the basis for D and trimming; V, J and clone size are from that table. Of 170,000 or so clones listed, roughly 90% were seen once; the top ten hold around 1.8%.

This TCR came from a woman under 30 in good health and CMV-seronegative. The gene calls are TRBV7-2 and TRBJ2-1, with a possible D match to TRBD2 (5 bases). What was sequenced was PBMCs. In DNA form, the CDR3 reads TGTGCCAGCAGCTTATTGCACGCCGGAGGTGAGCAGTTCTTC. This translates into CASSLLHAGGEQFF.